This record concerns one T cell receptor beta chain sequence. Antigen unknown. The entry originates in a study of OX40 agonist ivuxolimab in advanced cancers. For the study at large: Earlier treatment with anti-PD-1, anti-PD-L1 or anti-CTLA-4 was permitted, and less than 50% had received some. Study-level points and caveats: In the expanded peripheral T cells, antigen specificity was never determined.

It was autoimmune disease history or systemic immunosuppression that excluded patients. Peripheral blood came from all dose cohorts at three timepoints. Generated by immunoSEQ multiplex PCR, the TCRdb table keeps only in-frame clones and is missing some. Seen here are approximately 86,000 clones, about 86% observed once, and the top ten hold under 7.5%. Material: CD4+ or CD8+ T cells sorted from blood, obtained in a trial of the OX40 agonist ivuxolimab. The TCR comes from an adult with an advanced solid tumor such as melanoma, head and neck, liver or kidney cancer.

CDR3 amino acids: CASSLVAITGELFF. CDR3 sequence (DNA): TGTGCCAGCAGCTTAGTCGCAATCACCGGGGAGCTGTTTTTT. The J gene is TRBJ2-2, the V gene TRBV11-3, with D unresolved. Trimming took off 1 base at V and 4 bases at J, with 7 bases between the two ends. Per germline, CDR1 SGHNT and CDR2 YENEEA. The length of the CDR3 is 14 residues.